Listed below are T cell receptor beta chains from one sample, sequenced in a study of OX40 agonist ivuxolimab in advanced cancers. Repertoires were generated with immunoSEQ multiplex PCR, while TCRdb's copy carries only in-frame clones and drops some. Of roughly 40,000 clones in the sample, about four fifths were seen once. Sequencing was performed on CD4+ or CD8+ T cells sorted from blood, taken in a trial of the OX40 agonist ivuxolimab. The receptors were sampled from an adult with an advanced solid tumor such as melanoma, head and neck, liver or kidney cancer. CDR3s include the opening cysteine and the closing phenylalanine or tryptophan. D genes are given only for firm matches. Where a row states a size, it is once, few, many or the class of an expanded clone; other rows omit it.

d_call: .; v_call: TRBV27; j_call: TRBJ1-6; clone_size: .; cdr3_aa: CASSAAGGSRVSPLHF; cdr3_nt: TGTGCCAGCAGTGCCGCCGGGGGTTCTCGTGTTTCACCCCTCCACTTT
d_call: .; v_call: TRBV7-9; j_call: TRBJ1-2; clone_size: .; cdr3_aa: CASSLAGDTGYTF; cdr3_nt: TGTGCCAGCAGCTTAGCGGGGGACACTGGCTACACCTTC
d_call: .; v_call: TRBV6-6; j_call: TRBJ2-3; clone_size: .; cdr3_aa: CASSKQGGLGTDTQYF; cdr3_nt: TGTGCCAGCAGCAAACAGGGAGGGCTCGGCACAGATACGCAGTATTTT
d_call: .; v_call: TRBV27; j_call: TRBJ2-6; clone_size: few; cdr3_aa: CASSSGQFAGANVLTF; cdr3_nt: TGTGCCAGCAGCAGCGGACAGTTCGCAGGGGCCAACGTCCTGACTTTC
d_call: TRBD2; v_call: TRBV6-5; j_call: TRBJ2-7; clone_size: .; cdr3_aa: CASSQGTSGSGEQYF; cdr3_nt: TGTGCCAGCAGTCAAGGGACTAGCGGGAGTGGCGAGCAGTACTTC
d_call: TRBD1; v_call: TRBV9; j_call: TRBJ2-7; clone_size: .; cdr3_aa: CASSPRTGVVYEQYF; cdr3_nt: TGTGCCAGCAGCCCCCGGACAGGGGTGGTTTACGAGCAGTACTTC
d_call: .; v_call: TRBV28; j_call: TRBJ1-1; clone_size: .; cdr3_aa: CASREGVTEAFF; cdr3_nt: TGTGCCAGCAGGGAGGGGGTCACTGAAGCTTTCTTT
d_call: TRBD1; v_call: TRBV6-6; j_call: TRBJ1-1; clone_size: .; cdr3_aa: CASRGDSEAFF; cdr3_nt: TGTGCCAGCAGGGGGGACAGCGAAGCTTTCTTT
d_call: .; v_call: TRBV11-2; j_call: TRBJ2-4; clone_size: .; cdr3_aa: CASSSQRGESAKNIQYF; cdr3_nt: TGTGCCAGCAGCTCCCAGAGGGGGGAGTCAGCCAAAAACATTCAGTACTTC
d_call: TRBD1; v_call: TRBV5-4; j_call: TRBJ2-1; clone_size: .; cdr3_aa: CASSLAGTGGLEQFF; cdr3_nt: TGTGCCAGCAGCTTGGCCGGGACAGGGGGTCTTGAGCAGTTCTTC
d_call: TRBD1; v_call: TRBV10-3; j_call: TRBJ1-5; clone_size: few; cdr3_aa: CAISGGQGAGQPQHF; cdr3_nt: TGTGCCATCAGTGGGGGACAGGGGGCCGGTCAGCCCCAGCATTTT
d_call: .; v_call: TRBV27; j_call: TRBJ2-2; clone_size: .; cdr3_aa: CASRSTVGELFF; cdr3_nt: TGTGCCAGCAGATCAACGGTCGGGGAGCTGTTTTTT
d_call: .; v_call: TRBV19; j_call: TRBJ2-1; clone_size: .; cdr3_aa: CASSPRGDEQFF; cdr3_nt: TGTGCCAGTAGCCCAAGAGGGGATGAGCAGTTCTTC
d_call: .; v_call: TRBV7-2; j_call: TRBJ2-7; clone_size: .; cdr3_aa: CASSEQGREQYF; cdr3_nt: TGTGCCAGCAGCGAACAGGGTCGCGAGCAGTACTTC
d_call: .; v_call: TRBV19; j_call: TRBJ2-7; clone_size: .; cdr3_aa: CASSIGGQAGEQYF; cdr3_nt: TGTGCCAGTAGTATAGGTGGACAGGCGGGGGAGCAGTACTTC
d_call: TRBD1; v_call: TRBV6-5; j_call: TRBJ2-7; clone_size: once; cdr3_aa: CASTPTGSPYEQYF; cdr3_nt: TGTGCCAGCACCCCGACAGGGAGCCCCTACGAGCAGTACTTC
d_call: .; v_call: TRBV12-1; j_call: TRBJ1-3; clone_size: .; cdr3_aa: CARARASGNTIYF; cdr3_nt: TGTGCCAGGGCGAGGGCCTCTGGAAACACCATATATTTT
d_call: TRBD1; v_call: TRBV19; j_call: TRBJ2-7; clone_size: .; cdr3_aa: CATPSGTDTYEQYF; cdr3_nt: TGTGCCACACCTTCCGGGACAGACACCTACGAGCAGTACTTC
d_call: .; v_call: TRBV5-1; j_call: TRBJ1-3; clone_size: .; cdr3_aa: CASSLNRAGNTIYF; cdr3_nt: TGCGCCAGCAGCTTGAACAGGGCCGGAAACACCATATATTTT
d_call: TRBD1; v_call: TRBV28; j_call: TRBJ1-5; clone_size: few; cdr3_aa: CATIIRQGARNQPQHF; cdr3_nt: TGTGCCACCATAATAAGACAGGGGGCCCGCAATCAGCCCCAGCATTTT
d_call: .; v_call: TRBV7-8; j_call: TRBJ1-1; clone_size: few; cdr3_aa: CASSPQTSANTEAFF; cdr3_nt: TGTGCCAGCAGCCCACAGACCTCTGCGAACACTGAAGCTTTCTTT
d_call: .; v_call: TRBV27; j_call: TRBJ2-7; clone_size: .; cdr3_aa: CASRDGIDSYEQYF; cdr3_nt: TGTGCCAGCCGGGACGGAATAGACTCCTACGAGCAGTACTTC
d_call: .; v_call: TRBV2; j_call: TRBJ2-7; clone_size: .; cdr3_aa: CASSSRGGNEQYF; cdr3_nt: TGTGCCAGCTCTTCCAGGGGAGGTAACGAGCAGTACTTC
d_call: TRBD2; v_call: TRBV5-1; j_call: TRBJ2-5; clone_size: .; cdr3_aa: CASSLQRGPQETQYF; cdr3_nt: TGCGCCAGCAGCCTCCAGCGGGGACCTCAAGAGACCCAGTACTTC
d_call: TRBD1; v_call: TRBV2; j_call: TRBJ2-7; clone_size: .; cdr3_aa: CASSEPGQFDYEQYF; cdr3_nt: TGTGCCAGCAGTGAACCGGGACAGTTTGACTACGAGCAGTACTTC
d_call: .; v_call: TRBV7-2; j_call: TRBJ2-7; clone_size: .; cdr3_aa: CASSLAAVMRLCPYEQYF; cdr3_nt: TGTGCCAGCAGCTTAGCTGCGGTCATGAGACTATGCCCTTACGAGCAGTACTTC
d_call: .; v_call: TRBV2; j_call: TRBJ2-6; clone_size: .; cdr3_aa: CASRFWTAGANVLTF; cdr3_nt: TGTGCCAGCAGATTCTGGACAGCTGGGGCCAACGTCCTGACTTTC
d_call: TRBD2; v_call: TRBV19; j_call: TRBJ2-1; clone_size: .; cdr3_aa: CASSIRASGMDEQFF; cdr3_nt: TGTGCCAGTAGTATCAGGGCTAGCGGGATGGATGAGCAGTTCTTC
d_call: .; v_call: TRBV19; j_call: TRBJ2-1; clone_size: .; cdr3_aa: CASSRTGRGPYNEQFF; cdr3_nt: TGTGCCAGTAGTAGAACGGGAAGGGGTCCCTACAATGAGCAGTTCTTC
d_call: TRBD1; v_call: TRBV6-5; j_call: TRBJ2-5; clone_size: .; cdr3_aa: CASSYRTGTTQYF; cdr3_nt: TGTGCCAGCAGTTACCGGACAGGGACAACCCAGTACTTC
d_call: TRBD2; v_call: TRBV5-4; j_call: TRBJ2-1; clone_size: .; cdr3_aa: CASSPSGGSYNEQFF; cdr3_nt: TGTGCCAGCAGCCCAAGCGGGGGCTCCTACAATGAGCAGTTCTTC
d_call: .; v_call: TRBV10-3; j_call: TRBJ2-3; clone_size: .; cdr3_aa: CAISAVVGTGRTDTQYF; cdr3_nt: TGTGCCATCAGTGCCGTGGTCGGGACTGGACGCACAGATACGCAGTATTTT
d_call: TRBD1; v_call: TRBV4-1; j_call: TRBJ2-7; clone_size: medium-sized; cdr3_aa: CASSQGTGVGPEQYF; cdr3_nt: TGCGCCAGCAGCCAAGGGACAGGGGTAGGCCCCGAGCAGTACTTC
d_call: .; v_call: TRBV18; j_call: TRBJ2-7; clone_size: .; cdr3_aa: CASSPGQDTYEQYF; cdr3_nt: TGTGCCAGCTCACCAGGCCAGGACACCTACGAGCAGTACTTC
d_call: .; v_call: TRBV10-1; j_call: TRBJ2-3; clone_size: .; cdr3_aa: CASSRDSSTDTQYF; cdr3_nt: TGCGCCAGCAGCCGGGACTCCTCCACAGATACGCAGTATTTT
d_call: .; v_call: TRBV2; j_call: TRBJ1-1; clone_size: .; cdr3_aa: CASSEILSNTEAFF; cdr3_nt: TGTGCCAGCAGTGAAATTTTGAGTAACACTGAAGCTTTCTTT
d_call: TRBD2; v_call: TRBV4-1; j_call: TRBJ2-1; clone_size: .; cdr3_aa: CASSQEASGRTPSSYNEQFF; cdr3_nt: TGCGCCAGCAGCCAAGAGGCTAGCGGGAGGACCCCAAGCTCCTACAATGAGCAGTTCTTC
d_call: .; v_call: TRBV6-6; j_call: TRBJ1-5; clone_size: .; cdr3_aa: CASSRDGSNQPQHF; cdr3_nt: TGTGCCAGCAGTCGGGACGGGAGCAATCAGCCCCAGCATTTT
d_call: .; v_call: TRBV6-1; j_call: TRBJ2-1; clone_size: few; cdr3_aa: CASSEGRANVREQFF; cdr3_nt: TGTGCCAGCAGTGAAGGTCGGGCCAACGTTCGGGAGCAGTTCTTC
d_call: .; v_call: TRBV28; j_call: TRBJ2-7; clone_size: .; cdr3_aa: CASTPLGVPEQYF; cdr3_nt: TGTGCCAGCACTCCTTTGGGGGTCCCCGAGCAGTACTTC
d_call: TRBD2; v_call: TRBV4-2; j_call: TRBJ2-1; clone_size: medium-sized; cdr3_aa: CASSQGIGGSYEQFF; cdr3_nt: TGTGCCAGCAGCCAAGGTATTGGCGGGAGTTATGAGCAGTTCTTC
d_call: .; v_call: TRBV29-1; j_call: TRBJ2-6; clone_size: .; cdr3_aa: CSVQGSGANVLTF; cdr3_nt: TGCAGCGTTCAGGGATCTGGGGCCAACGTCCTGACTTTC
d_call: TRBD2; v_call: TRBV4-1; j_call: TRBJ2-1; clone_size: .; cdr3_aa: CASSLLGSGAINNEQFF; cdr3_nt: TGCGCCAGCAGCCTGTTAGGTAGCGGGGCTATTAACAATGAGCAGTTCTTC
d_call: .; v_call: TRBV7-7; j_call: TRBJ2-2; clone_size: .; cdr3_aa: CASSPAGGVFTGELFF; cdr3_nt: TGTGCTAGTTCGCCCGCCGGAGGGGTTTTTACCGGGGAGCTGTTTTTT
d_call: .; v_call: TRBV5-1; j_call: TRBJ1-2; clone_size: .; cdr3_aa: CASSTGYNYGYTF; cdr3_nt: TGCGCCAGCAGCACAGGGTATAACTATGGCTACACCTTC
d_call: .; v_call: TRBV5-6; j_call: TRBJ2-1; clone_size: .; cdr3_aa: CASSPIIGEQFF; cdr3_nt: TGTGCCAGCAGTCCCATAATAGGGGAGCAGTTCTTC
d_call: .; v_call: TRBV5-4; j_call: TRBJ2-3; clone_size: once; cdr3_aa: CASSLYFAGGLTDTQYF; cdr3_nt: TGTGCCAGCAGCTTGTATTTTGCGGGTGGTCTTACAGATACGCAGTATTTT
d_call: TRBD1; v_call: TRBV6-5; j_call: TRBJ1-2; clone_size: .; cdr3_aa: CASSYFPLRGNYGYTF; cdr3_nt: TGTGCCAGCAGTTACTTTCCCCTCAGGGGGAACTATGGCTACACCTTC
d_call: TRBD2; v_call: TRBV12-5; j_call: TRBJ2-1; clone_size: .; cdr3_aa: CASGLRAGSSYNEQFF; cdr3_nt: TGTGCTAGTGGTTTGCGAGCGGGAAGCTCCTACAATGAGCAGTTCTTC
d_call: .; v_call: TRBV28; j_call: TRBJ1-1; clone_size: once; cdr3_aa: CASRGRTAGPEAFF; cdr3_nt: TGTGCCAGCCGGGGGAGGACCGCGGGCCCTGAAGCTTTCTTT
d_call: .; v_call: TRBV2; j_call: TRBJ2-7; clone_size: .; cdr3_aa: CASTRQGAHEQYF; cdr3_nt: TGTGCCAGCACCCGACAAGGCGCCCACGAGCAGTACTTC
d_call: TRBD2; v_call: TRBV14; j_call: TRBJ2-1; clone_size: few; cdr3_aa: CASSQLASGYNEQFF; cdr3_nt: TGTGCCAGCAGCCAATTGGCTAGCGGGTACAATGAGCAGTTCTTC